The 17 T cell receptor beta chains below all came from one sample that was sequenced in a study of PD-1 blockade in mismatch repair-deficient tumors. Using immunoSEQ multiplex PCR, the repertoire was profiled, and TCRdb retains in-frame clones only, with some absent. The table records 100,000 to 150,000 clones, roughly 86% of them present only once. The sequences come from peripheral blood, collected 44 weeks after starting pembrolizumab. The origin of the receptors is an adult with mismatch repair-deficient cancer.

This CDR3 is CASRTGDRVQGTDTQYF. The CDR3 bases are TGTGCCAGCAGAACCGGAGACAGGGTTCAGGGCACAGATACGCAGTATTTT. V and J are TRBV28 and TRBJ2-3; TRBD1 matches at 7 bases. CDR3 length equals 17 residues. The J segment lost 1 base and the V segment lost 6 bases, leaving 13 bases of the junction unmatched. CDR1 MDHEN and CDR2 SYDVKM come from the germline V gene.

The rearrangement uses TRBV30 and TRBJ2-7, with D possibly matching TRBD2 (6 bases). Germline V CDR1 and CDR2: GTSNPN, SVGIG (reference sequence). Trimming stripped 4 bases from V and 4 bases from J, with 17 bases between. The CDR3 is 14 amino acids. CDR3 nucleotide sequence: TGTGCCTGGAACTCTGGCGGGGACCGATACGAGCAGTACTTC. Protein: CAWNSGGDRYEQYF. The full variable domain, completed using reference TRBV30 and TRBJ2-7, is SQTIHQWPATLVQPVGSPLSLECTVEGTSNPNLYWYRQAAGRGLQLLFYSVGIGQISSEVPQNLSASRPQDRQFILSSKKLLLSDSGFYLCAWNSGGDRYEQYFGPGTRLTVT.

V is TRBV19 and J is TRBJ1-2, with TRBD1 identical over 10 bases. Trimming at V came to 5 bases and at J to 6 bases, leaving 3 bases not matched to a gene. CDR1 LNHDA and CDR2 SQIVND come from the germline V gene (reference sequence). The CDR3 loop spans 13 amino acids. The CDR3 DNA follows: TGTGCCAGTAGTTCGGGACAGGGGCATGGCTACACCTTC. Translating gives CASSSGQGHGYTF.

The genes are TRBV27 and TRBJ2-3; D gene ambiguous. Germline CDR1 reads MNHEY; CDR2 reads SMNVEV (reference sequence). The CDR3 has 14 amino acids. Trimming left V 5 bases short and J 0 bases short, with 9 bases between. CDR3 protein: CASSMDESTDTQYF. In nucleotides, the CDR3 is TGTGCCAGCAGTATGGACGAAAGCACAGATACGCAGTATTTT.

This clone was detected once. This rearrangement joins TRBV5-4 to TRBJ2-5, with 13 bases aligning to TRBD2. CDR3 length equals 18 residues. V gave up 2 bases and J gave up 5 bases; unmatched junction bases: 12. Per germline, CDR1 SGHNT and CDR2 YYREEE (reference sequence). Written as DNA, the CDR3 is TGTGCCAGCAGCTTCGGACTAGCGGGAGACGGGACAGGGGAGACCCAGTACTTC. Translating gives CASSFGLAGDGTGETQYF.

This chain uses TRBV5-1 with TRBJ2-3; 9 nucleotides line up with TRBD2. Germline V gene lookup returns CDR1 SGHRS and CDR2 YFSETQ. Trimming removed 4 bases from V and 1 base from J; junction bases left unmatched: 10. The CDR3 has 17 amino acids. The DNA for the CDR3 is TGCGCCAGCAGCAGATCACTAGCGGGTAAGGGCACAGATACGCAGTATTTT. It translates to CASSRSLAGKGTDTQYF.

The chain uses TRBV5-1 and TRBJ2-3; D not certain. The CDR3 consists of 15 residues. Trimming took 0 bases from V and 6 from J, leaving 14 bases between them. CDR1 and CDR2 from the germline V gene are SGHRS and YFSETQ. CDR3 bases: TGCGCCAGCAGCTTGGAACACCGAACGACGGATACGCAGTATTTT. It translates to CASSLEHRTTDTQYF.

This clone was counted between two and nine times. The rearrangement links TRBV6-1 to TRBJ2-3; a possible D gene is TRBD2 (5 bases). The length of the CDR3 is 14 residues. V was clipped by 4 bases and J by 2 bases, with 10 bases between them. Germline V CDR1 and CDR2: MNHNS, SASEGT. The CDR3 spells CASSGERDTDTQYF. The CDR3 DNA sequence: TGTGCCAGCAGTGGGGAGAGGGACACAGATACGCAGTATTTT.

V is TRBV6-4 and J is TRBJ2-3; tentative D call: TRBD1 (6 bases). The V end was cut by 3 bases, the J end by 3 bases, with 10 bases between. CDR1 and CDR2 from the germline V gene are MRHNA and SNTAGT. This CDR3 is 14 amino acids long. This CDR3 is CASSEAGETDTQYF. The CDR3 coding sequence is TGTGCCAGCAGTGAGGCAGGGGAAACAGATACGCAGTATTTT.

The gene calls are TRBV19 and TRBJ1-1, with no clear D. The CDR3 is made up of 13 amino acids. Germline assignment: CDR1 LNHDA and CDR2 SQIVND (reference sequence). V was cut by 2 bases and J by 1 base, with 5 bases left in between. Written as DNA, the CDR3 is TGTGCCAGTAGTATAACCTCGAACACTGAAGCTTTCTTT. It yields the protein CASSITSNTEAFF.

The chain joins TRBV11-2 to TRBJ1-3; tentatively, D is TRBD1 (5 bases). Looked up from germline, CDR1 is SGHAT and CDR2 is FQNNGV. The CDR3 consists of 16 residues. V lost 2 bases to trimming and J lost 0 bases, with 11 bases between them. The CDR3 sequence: CASSLRDSPSGNTIYF. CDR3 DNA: TGTGCCAGCAGCTTACGTGACAGCCCCTCTGGAAACACCATATATTTT.

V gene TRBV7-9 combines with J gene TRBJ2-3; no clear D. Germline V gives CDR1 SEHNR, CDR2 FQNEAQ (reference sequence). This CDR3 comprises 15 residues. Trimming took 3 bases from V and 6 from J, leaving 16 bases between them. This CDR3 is CASSLTLALLDTQYF. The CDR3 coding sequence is TGTGCCAGCAGCTTGACTTTAGCACTATTGGATACGCAGTATTTT.

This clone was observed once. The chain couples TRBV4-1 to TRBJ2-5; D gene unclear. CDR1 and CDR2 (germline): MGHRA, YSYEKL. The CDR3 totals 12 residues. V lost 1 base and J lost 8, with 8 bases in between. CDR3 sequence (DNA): TGCGCCAGCAGCCAAGGCGTTGGTACCCAGTACTTC. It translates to CASSQGVGTQYF.

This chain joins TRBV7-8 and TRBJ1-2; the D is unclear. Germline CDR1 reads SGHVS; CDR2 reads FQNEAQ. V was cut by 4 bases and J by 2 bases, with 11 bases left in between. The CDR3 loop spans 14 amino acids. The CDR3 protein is CASSSVTQNYGYTF. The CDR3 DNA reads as TGTGCCAGCAGCTCAGTGACACAAAACTATGGCTACACCTTC.

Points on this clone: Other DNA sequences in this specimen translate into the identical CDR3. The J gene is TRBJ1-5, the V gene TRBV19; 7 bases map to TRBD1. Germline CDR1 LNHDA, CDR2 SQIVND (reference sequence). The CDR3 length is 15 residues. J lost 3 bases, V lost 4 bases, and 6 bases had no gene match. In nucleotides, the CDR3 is TGTGCCAGTAGTACCAGACAGGGAGCCAATCAGCCCCAGCATTTT. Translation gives CASSTRQGANQPQHF.

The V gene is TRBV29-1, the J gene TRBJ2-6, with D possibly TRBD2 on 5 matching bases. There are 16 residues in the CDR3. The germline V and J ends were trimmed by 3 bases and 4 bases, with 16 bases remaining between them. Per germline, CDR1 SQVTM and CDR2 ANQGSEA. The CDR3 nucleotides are TGCAGCGTTGACGGTCTGGAGGAGGTGGGGGCCAACGTCCTGACTTTC. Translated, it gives CSVDGLEEVGANVLTF.

The DNA for the CDR3 is TGTGCCAGCAGCCCGTCGGACAGGCCCTCTGGGGCCAACGTCCTGACTTTC. It codes for CASSPSDRPSGANVLTF. J is TRBJ2-6 and V is TRBV9; 7 nucleotides align to TRBD1. Unmatched junction bases numbered 7, after V lost 4 bases and J lost 0 bases. Germline assignment: CDR1 SGDLS and CDR2 YYNGEE. The CDR3 runs 17 residues.